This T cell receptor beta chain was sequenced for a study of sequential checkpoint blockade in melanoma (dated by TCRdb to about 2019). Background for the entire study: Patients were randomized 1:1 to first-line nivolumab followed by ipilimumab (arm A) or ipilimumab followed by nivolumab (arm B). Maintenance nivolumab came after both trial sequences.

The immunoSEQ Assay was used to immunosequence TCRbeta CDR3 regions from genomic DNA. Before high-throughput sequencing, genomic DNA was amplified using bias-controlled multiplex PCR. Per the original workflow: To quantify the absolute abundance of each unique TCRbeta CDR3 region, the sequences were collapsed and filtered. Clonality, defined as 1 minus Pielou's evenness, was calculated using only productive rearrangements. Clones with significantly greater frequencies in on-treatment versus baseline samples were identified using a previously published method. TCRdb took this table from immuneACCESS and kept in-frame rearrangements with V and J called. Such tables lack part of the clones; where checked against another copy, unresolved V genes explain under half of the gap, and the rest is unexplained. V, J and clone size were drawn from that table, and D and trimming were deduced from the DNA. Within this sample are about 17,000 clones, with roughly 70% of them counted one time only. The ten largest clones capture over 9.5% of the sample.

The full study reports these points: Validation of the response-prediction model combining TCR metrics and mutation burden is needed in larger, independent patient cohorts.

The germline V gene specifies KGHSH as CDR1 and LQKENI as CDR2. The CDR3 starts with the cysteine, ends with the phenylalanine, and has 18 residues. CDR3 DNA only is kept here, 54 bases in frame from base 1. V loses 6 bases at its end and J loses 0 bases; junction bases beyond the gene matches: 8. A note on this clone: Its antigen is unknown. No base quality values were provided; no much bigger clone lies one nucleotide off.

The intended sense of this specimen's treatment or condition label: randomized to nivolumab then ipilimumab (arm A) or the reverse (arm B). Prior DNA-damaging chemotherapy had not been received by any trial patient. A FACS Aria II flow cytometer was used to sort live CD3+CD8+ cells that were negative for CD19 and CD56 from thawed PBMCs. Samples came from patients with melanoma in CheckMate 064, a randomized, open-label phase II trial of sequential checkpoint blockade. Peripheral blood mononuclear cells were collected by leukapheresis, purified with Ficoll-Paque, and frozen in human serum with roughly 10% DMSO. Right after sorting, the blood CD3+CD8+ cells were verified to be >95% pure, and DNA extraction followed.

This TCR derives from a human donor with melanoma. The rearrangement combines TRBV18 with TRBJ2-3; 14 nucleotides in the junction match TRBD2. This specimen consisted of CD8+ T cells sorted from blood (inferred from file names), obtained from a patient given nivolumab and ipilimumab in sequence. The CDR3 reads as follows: CASSPRTSGRPSTDTQYF. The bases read TGTGCCAGCTCTCCTAGGACTAGCGGGAGGCCCAGCACAGATACGCAGTATTTT.